This T cell receptor (delta chain) was identified in a study of γδ T cells in repeated Plasmodium falciparum infection. The wider study: Over roughly 600 days, donors received four mosquito-bite P. falciparum NF54 infections. Samples were taken at baseline, before some infections, and 21 days after each. Overall study results and limits: Repeated controlled infections reportedly drove waves of new clonotype selection in Vdelta2-negative, mostly Vdelta1+, gammadelta repertoires. Many TCRgamma sequences overlapped between individuals in stable Vgamma9/Vdelta2+ repertoires.

This clone was detected a few times. What it binds is unknown. TCRdb lists the protein of a much larger clone for this DNA, which differs at residue 5, so this is likely a read error; the protein given here is translated from the DNA itself. CDR3 length equals 17 residues. The V gene's germline CDR1 is TSWWSYY and CDR2 QGS. Losses at the gene ends were 4 bases for V and 4 bases for J; bases not matched to a gene: 14. Flow sorting of PBMC yielded separate Vgamma9/Vdelta2+ and Vdelta2-negative gammadelta T cell populations for bulk repertoire analysis. TCRdb re-called clones from the multiplex PCR reads using CATT. The sample holds 90,000 or so delta-chain clones, over 0.75% seen once.

The chain recombines TRDV1 with TRDJ1; 8 bases fit TRDD2. Source material: gamma-delta T cells from blood. This TCR was recovered from a pool of human donors (malaria-infected and uninfected, not separated). The CDR3 coding sequence is TGTGCTCTTGGGGGACTTCCTACCTGTACTGGGATCGATAAACTCATCTTT. Translating gives CALGGLPTCTGIDKLIF.